The rows below give T cell receptor beta chains drawn from one sample of a study of regulatory T cells in long-lasting Graves disease. TCRdb itself ran the multiplex PCR reads through MiXCR, one entry per CDR3 protein. The table has some 330,000 distinct CDR3 sequences, about 11% seen once. In addition, the sample was reused for a study of T cells in Graves' hyperthyroidism and ophthalmopathy.

The input for sequencing was peripheral blood mononuclear cells (PBMCs), taken at new diagnosis, from a patient treated with antithyroid drugs. These receptors were taken from a woman aged 18-29 years with Graves disease. Both conserved end residues are trimmed from each CDR3. D genes are given only for firm matches.

ASSRVDSGELF,TRBV2,TRBJ2-2,.
ASSRSSGSTDTQY,TRBV28,TRBJ2-3,TRBD2
ASSLRDRQETQY,TRBV13,TRBJ2-5,TRBD1
ASSFWASGGADTQY,TRBV5-5,TRBJ2-3,TRBD2
ASSPGAGARYEQF,TRBV18,TRBJ2-1,TRBD2
ASSPRVTSGNTIY,TRBV18,TRBJ1-3,.
ASSPGTGMNTEAF,TRBV18,TRBJ1-1,TRBD1
SASVGGRHQPQH,TRBV20-1,TRBJ1-5,.
ASSAPAGGGGELF,TRBV7-7,TRBJ2-2,TRBD2
ASSNPVRTGTYNEQF,TRBV9,TRBJ2-1,TRBD1
SAIIGTGGRYEQY,TRBV20-1,TRBJ2-7,TRBD1
ASRGGRTGSTGELF,TRBV2,TRBJ2-2,TRBD1
ASSQPVVAGVLPPDTQY,TRBV4-2,TRBJ2-3,TRBD2
ASSYSLIPIAGAYNEQF,TRBV6-5,TRBJ2-1,TRBD2
ASSNRGLMIEGTEAF,TRBV5-1,TRBJ1-1,TRBD1
ASSPHRTTGGETQY,TRBV14,TRBJ2-5,TRBD1
ASSYSGRSPAQH,TRBV6-6,TRBJ1-5,.
ASPEKRGIPGHLNTEAF,TRBV6-1,TRBJ1-1,.
SARDPIAGGYNEQF,TRBV20-1,TRBJ2-1,TRBD2
ASSFGPTEQF,TRBV12-3/TRBV12-4,TRBJ2-1,.